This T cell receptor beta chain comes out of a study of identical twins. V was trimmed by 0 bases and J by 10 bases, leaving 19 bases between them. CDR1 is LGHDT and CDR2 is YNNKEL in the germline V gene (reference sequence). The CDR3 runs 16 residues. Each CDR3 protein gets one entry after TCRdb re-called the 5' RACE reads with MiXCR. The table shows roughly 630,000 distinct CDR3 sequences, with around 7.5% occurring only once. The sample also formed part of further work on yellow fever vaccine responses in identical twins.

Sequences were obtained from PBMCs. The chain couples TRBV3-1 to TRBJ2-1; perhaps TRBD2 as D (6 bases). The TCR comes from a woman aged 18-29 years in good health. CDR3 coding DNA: TGTGCCAGCAGCCAAGAGGCGGCAACAGGTCGGGGGGAGCAGTTCTTC. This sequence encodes CASSQEAATGRGEQFF.